This TCR beta chain emerged from a study of cytomegalovirus exposure and HLA in healthy donors. Regarding the study as a whole: Three CMV-associated chains proved CMV antigen-specific in vitro. Among TCR beta chains, those listed as cytomegalovirus-associated numbered some 170. Most TCR sequences showed up rarely, but some public TCRs showed up in many donors.

For this clone: The antigen remains undetermined.

Sequencing used immunoSEQ multiplex PCR; TCRdb keeps in-frame clones, though not all of them. The sample records under 80,000 clones, approximately 95% being singletons. The CDR3 has 14 amino acids. Germline trimming cut 2 bases from V and 7 bases from J; bases unmatched to any gene: 9. Per the germline V gene, CDR1 is SGHRS and CDR2 is YFSETQ. Sequenced sample: PBMCs. The sequence was collected from a woman younger than 35 in good health and CMV-seropositive. The V and J genes are TRBV5-1 and TRBJ2-7; 7 nucleotides align to TRBD1. This chain's CDR3 is CASSFAGTEQEQYF. CDR3 in DNA: TGCGCCAGCAGCTTCGCCGGGACAGAGCAAGAGCAGTACTTC.